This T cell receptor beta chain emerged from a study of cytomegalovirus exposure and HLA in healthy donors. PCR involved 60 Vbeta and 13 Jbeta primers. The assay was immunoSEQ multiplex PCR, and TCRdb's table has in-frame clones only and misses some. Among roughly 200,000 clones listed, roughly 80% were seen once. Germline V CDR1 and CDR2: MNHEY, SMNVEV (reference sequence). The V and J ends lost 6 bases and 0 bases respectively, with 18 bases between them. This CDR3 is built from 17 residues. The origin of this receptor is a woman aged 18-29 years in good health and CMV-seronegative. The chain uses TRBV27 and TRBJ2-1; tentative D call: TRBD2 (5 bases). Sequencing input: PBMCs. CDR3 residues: CASRPWGSEGSYNEQFF. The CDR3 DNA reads TGTGCCAGCAGGCCCTGGGGTAGCGAGGGCTCCTACAATGAGCAGTTCTTC.